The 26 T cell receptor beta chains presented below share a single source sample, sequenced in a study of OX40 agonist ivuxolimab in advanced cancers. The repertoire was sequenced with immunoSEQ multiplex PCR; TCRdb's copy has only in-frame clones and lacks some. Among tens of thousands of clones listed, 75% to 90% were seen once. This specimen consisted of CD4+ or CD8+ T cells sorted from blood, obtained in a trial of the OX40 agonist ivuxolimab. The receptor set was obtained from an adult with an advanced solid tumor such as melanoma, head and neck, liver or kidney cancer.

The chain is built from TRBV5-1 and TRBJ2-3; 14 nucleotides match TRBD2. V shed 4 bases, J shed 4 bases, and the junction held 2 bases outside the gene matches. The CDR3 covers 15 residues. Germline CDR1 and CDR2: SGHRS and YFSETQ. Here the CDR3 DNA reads TGCGCCAGCAGCCCGACTAGCGGGAGGGCAGATACGCAGTATTTT. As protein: CASSPTSGRADTQYF.

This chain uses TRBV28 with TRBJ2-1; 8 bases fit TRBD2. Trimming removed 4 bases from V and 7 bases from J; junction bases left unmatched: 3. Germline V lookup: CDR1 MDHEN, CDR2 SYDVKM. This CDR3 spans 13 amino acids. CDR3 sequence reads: CASSSSGWNEQFF. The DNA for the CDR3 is TGTGCCAGCAGTTCTAGCGGGTGGAATGAGCAGTTCTTC.

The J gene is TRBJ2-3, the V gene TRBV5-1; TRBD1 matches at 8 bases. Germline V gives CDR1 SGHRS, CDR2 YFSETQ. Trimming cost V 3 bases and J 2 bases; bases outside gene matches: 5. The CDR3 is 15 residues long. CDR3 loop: CASSSATGATDTQYF. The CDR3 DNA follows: TGCGCCAGCAGCTCCGCGACAGGGGCCACAGATACGCAGTATTTT.

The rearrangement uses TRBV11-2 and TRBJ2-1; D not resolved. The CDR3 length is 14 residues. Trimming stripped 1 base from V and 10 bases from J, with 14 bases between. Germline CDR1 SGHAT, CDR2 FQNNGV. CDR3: CASSLGVRRSEQFF. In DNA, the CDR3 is TGTGCCAGCAGCTTAGGGGTCCGACGTTCCGAGCAGTTCTTC. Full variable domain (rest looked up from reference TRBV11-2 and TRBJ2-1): EAGVAQSPRYKIIEKRQSVAFWCNPISGHATLYWYQQILGQGPKLLIQFQNNGVVDDSQLPKDRFSAERLKGVDSTLKIQPAKLEDSAVYLCASSLGVRRSEQFFGPGTRLTVL.

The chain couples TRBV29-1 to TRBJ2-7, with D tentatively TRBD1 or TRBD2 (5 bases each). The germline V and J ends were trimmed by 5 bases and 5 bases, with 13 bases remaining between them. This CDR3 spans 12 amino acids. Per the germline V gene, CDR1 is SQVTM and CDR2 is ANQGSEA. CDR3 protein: CSVKDWDHEQYF. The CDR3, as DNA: TGCAGCGTTAAGGACTGGGACCACGAGCAGTACTTC.

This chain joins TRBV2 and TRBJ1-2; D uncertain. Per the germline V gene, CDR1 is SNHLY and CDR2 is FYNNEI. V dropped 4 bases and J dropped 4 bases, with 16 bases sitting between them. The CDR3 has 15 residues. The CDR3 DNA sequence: TGTGCCAGCAGTGCCGATGCAATACCACTCTATGGCTACACCTTC. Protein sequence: CASSADAIPLYGYTF.

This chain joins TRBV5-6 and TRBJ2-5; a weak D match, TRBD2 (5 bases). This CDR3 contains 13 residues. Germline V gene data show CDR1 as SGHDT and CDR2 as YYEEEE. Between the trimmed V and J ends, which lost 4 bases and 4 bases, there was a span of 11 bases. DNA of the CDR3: TGTGCCAGCAGCCCACTAGGGCCAGAGACCCAGTACTTC. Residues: CASSPLGPETQYF.

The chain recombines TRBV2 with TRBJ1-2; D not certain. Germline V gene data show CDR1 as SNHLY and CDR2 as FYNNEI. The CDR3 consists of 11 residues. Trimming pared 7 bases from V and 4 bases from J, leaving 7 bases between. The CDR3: CASTEGYGYTF. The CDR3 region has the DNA TGTGCCAGCACCGAAGGCTATGGCTACACCTTC.

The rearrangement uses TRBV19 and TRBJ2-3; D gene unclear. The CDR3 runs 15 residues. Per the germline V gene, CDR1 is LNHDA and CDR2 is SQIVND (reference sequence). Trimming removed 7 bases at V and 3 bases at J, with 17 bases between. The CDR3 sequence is CASKISVKRTDTQYF. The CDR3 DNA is TGTGCCAGTAAAATCTCGGTGAAACGGACAGATACGCAGTATTTT.

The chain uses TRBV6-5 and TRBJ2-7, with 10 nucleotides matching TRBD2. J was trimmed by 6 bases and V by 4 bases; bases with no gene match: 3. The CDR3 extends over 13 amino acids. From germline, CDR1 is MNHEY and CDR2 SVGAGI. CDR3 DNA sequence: TGTGCCAGCAGTTCTAGCGGGAGTGGCGAGCAGTACTTC. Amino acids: CASSSSGSGEQYF.

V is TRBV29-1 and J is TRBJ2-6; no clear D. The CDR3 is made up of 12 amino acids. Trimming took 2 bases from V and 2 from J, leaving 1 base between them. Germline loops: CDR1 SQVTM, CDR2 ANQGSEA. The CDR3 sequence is CSVETGANVLTF. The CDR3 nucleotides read TGCAGCGTTGAAACTGGGGCCAACGTCCTGACTTTC.

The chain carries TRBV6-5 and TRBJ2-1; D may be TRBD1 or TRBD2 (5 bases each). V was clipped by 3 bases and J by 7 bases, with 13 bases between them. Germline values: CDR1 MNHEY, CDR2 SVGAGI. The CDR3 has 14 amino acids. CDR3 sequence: CASSYRGPGNEQFF. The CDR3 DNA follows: TGTGCCAGCAGTTATAGGGGACCCGGAAATGAGCAGTTCTTC.

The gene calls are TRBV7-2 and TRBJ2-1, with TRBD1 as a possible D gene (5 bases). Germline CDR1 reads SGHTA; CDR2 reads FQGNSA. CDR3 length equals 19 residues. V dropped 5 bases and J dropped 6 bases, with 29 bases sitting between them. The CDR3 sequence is CASSPRVGTLRSPLNEQFF. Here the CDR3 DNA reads TGTGCCAGCAGCCCCAGGGTGGGTACCCTCAGGAGCCCTCTCAATGAGCAGTTCTTC.

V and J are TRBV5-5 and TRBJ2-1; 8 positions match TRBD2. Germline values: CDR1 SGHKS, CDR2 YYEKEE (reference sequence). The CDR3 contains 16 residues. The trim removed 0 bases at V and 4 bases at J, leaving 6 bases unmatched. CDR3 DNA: TGTGCCAGCAGCTTGGCTGGTAGCGGGACTTACAATGAGCAGTTCTTC. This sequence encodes CASSLAGSGTYNEQFF.

The CDR3 DNA reads as TGTGCCAGCAGCCAGCTTAATGAAAAACTGTTTTTT. Protein product: CASSQLNEKLFF. This sequence joins TRBV11-2 and TRBJ1-4; D is unresolved. In germline, CDR1 is SGHAT, CDR2 FQNNGV. This CDR3 has 12 amino acids. Trimming removed 5 bases from V and 4 bases from J, with 5 bases in between. Supplemented by reference TRBV11-2 and TRBJ1-4, the full variable domain reads EAGVAQSPRYKIIEKRQSVAFWCNPISGHATLYWYQQILGQGPKLLIQFQNNGVVDDSQLPKDRFSAERLKGVDSTLKIQPAKLEDSAVYLCASSQLNEKLFFGSGTQLSVL.

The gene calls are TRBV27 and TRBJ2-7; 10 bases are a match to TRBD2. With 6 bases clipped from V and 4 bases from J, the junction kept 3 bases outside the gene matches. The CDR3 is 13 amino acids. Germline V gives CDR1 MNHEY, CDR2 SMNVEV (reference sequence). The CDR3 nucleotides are TGTGCCAGCAGCCGGACTAGCGGTTACGAGCAGTACTTC. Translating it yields CASSRTSGYEQYF.

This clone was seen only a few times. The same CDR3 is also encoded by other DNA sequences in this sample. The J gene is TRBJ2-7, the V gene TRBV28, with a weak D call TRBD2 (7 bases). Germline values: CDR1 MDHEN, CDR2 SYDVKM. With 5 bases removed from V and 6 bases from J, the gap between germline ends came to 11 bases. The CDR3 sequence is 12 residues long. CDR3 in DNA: TGTGCCAGCAGTCGGGGGGCCAGCGAGCAGTACTTC. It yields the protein CASSRGASEQYF.

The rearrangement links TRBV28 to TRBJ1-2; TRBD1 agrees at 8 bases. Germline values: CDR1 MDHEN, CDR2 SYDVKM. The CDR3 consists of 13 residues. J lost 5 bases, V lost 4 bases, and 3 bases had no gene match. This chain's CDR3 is CASSSRTGYGYTF. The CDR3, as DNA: TGTGCCAGCAGTTCCAGGACAGGGTATGGCTACACCTTC.

CDR3 sequence (DNA): TGCGCCAGCAGCGAGTCCAGGGGGAACATTCAGTACTTC. Amino acids: CASSESRGNIQYF. The chain links TRBV5-1 to TRBJ2-4, with 7 bases lining up with TRBD1. The CDR3 spans 13 residues. Per the germline V gene, CDR1 is SGHRS and CDR2 is YFSETQ. The ends lost 4 bases at V and 7 bases at J; junction bases unmatched: 5.

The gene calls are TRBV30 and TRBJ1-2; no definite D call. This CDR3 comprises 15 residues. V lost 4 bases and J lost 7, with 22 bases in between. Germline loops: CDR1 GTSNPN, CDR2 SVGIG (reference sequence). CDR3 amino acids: CAWTHRPDGTAGYTF. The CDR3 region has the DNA TGTGCCTGGACCCACCGACCGGACGGCACTGCTGGCTACACCTTC.

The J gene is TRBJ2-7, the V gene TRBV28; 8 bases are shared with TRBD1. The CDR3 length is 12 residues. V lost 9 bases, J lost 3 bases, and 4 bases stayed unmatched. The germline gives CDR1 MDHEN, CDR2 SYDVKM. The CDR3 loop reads CASGQGIYEQYF. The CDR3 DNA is TGTGCCAGTGGACAGGGAATCTACGAGCAGTACTTC. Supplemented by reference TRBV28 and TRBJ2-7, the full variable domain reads DVKVTQSSRYLVKRTGEKVFLECVQDMDHENMFWYRQDPGLGLRLIYFSYDVKMKEKGDIPEGYSVSREKKERFSLILESASTNQTSMYLCASGQGIYEQYFGPGTRLTVT.

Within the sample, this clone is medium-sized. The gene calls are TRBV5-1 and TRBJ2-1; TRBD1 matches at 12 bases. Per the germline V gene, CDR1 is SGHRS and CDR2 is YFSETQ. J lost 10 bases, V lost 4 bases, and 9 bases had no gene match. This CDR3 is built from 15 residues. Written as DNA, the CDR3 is TGCGCCAGCAGCGGTCCCGGGACAGGGGGCGGGGAGCAGTTCTTC. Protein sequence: CASSGPGTGGGEQFF.

The CDR3, as DNA: TGCGCCAGCAGCGTGGGACTAGTCAATGAGCAGTTCTTC. This sequence encodes CASSVGLVNEQFF. The V and J genes are TRBV5-1 and TRBJ2-1, with 8 positions matching TRBD2. CDR1 and CDR2 from the germline V gene are SGHRS and YFSETQ. The CDR3 runs 13 residues. V lost 4 bases and J lost 6; bases outside the gene matches: 3.

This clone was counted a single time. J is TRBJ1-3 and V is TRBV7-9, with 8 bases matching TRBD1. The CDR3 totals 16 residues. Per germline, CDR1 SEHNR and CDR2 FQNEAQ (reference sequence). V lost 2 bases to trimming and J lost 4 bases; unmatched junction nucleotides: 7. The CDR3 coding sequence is TGTGCCAGCAGCTTATCAGGGGGCTTGGGCGGAAACACCATATATTTT. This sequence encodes CASSLSGGLGGNTIYF.

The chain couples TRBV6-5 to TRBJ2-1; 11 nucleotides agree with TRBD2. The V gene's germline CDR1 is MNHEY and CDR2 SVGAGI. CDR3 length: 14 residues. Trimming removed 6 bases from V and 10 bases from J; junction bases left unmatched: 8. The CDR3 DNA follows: TGTGCCAGCAGCCAAACTAGCGGGAGAGGAGAGCAGTTCTTC. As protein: CASSQTSGRGEQFF.

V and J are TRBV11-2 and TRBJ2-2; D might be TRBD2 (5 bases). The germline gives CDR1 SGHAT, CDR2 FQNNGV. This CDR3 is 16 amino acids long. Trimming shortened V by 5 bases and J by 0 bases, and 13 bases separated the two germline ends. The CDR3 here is CASSPRIASNTGELFF. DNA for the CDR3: TGTGCCAGCAGCCCCCGGATAGCGTCGAACACCGGGGAGCTGTTTTTT.